A single sample gave rise to the 19 T cell receptor beta chains below, sequenced in a study of blood T cell repertoires in COVID-19. Assay used: immunoSEQ multiplex PCR; TCRdb lists only in-frame clones, some missing. The sample has about 310,000 clones; 80% to 90% are singletons. Material for sequencing was peripheral blood. The receptors stem from a middle-aged man with active or convalescent COVID-19.

The J gene is TRBJ2-7, the V gene TRBV19, with a tentative D call TRBD2 (5 bases). The CDR3 has 15 amino acids. The germline V gene has CDR1 LNHDA and CDR2 SQIVND (reference sequence). The ends were cut back, 1 base at V and 2 bases at J, with 12 bases in the middle. The CDR3 coding sequence is TGTGCCAGTAGTATAGGTCCCGGGGTCACCTACGAGCAGTACTTC. Translated: CASSIGPGVTYEQYF. Variable domain in full (rest from reference TRBV19 and TRBJ2-7): DGGITQSPKYLFRKEGQNVTLSCEQNLNHDAMYWYRQDPGQGLRLIYYSQIVNDFQKGDIAEGYSVSREKKESFPLTVTSAQKNPTAFYLCASSIGPGVTYEQYFGPGTRLTVT.

This clone was seen a few times. The V gene is TRBV29-1, the J gene TRBJ1-4, with 7 bases lining up with TRBD1. Trimming took 8 bases from V and 8 from J; bases not matched to a gene: 11. Per the germline V gene, CDR1 is SQVTM and CDR2 is ANQGSEA. There are 13 residues in the CDR3. CDR3 sequence (DNA): TGCAGCTTTAGGGGGCAGGTCCCCGAAAAACTGTTTTTT. This gives the protein CSFRGQVPEKLFF.

This clone was seen only a few times. CDR3 sequence reads: CASSLQPGSGTGELFF. For the CDR3, the DNA is TGTGCCAGCAGCTTACAGCCGGGTTCGGGCACCGGGGAGCTGTTTTTT. V and J are TRBV7-3 and TRBJ2-2, with D unresolved. The CDR3 covers 16 residues. CDR1 and CDR2 (germline): SGHTA, FQGTGA. The germline V and J ends were trimmed by 2 bases and 4 bases, with 14 bases remaining between them.

V and J are TRBV19 and TRBJ1-5, with 8 bases aligning to TRBD1. J was trimmed by 6 bases and V by 5 bases; bases with no gene match: 3. This CDR3 contains 13 residues. Looked up from germline, CDR1 is LNHDA and CDR2 is SQIVND (reference sequence). CDR3 sequence (DNA): TGTGCCAGTAGTCTACAGGGGGGTCAGCCCCAGCATTTT. It codes for CASSLQGGQPQHF. The whole variable domain, filled in from reference TRBV19 and TRBJ1-5, reads DGGITQSPKYLFRKEGQNVTLSCEQNLNHDAMYWYRQDPGQGLRLIYYSQIVNDFQKGDIAEGYSVSREKKESFPLTVTSAQKNPTAFYLCASSLQGGQPQHFGDGTRLSIL.

This clone is a singleton in its sample. The chain couples TRBV3-1 (or the pseudogene TRBV3-2) to TRBJ2-5, with TRBD2 identical over 15 bases. Losses at the gene ends were 4 bases for V and 4 bases for J; bases not matched to a gene: 4. This CDR3 is built from 16 residues. Germline V gene lookup returns CDR1 LGHDT and CDR2 YNNKEL (reference sequence). The chain's CDR3 is CASSLWTSGGGETQYF. CDR3 DNA: TGTGCCAGCAGCCTATGGACTAGCGGGGGGGGAGAGACCCAGTACTTC.

V usage is TRBV28 and J usage is TRBJ1-2; 7 positions match TRBD1. Germline CDR1 reads MDHEN; CDR2 reads SYDVKM. This CDR3 is built from 16 residues. The ends lost 3 bases at V and 3 bases at J; junction bases unmatched: 10. CDR3 sequence: CASSLLKQGTDYGYTF. The CDR3 DNA reads as TGTGCCAGCAGTTTGCTAAAACAGGGGACTGACTATGGCTACACCTTC.

The chain combines TRBV7-9 with TRBJ1-6; D call uncertain. This CDR3 region has 14 residues. The germline V gene has CDR1 SEHNR and CDR2 FQNEAQ (reference sequence). Trimming shortened V by 1 base and J by 10 bases, and 11 bases separated the two germline ends. Here the CDR3 reads CASSLEVRSSPLHF. In nucleotides, the CDR3 is TGTGCCAGCAGCTTAGAAGTGAGATCGTCACCCCTCCACTTT.

On this clone itself: The same CDR3 is also encoded by other DNA sequences in this sample. This rearrangement joins TRBV19 to TRBJ1-4; D remains ambiguous. V lost 5 bases to trimming and J lost 8 bases, with 12 bases between them. This CDR3 has 13 residues. Germline values: CDR1 LNHDA, CDR2 SQIVND (reference sequence). The CDR3 region is CASSPRVGEKLFF. CDR3 sequence (DNA): TGTGCCAGTAGTCCGCGGGTTGGAGAAAAACTGTTTTTT.

The chain uses TRBV10-3 and TRBJ1-5; tentative D call: TRBD1 (5 bases). This CDR3 spans 13 amino acids. The V gene lost 4 bases and the J gene lost 3 bases, with 7 bases spanning the gap. CDR1 ENHRY and CDR2 SYGVKD come from the germline V gene. Here the CDR3 DNA reads TGTGCCATCAGTGGGGGCCTCAATCAGCCCCAGCATTTT. It codes for CAISGGLNQPQHF.

V usage is TRBV28 and J usage is TRBJ2-7; 8 bases are shared with TRBD2. Looked up from germline, CDR1 is MDHEN and CDR2 is SYDVKM. J gave up 0 bases and V 4 bases, and 5 bases lay outside the gene matches. The CDR3 has 15 amino acids. Written as DNA, the CDR3 is TGTGCCAGCAGTTGGACTAGCAGGGACTCCTACGAGCAGTACTTC. Its protein product is CASSWTSRDSYEQYF.

The genes are TRBV19 and TRBJ1-1; D might be TRBD1 (5 bases). CDR3 length: 15 amino acids. Germline lookup yields CDR1 LNHDA and CDR2 SQIVND (reference sequence). The V end was cut by 1 base, the J end by 6 bases, with 15 bases between. CDR3 in amino acids: CASSIAFRGLPEAFF. The CDR3 DNA reads as TGTGCCAGTAGTATAGCCTTTAGGGGTTTACCTGAAGCTTTCTTT.

V is TRBV27 and J is TRBJ2-5; the D gene is possibly TRBD2 (6 bases). CDR3 length: 15 residues. V was trimmed by 1 base and J by 4 bases, leaving 13 bases between them. CDR1 is MNHEY, CDR2 SMNVEV, per germline (reference sequence). The CDR3 DNA reads as TGTGCCAGCAGTTTATACCTGGCGGGGATAGAGACCCAGTACTTC. Translating gives CASSLYLAGIETQYF.

This chain links TRBV4-3 with TRBJ2-6; no definite D call. Germline CDR1 reads LGHNA; CDR2 reads YSLEER. There are 14 residues in the CDR3. Deletions cut 4 bases from V and 0 bases from J, with 4 bases between. CDR3 residues: CASSPGSGANVLTF. The CDR3, as DNA: TGCGCCAGCAGCCCAGGCTCTGGGGCCAACGTCCTGACTTTC.

V usage is TRBV28 and J usage is TRBJ2-2; 9 bases align to TRBD2. The V gene's germline CDR1 is MDHEN and CDR2 SYDVKM. The CDR3 length is 14 residues. J lost 3 bases, V lost 8 bases, and 4 bases had no gene match. The CDR3: CASSTSGHTGELFF. In DNA form, the CDR3 reads TGTGCCAGCTCCACTAGCGGGCACACCGGGGAGCTGTTTTTT.

This clone was counted once. The rearrangement links TRBV9 to TRBJ1-1, with TRBD1 matching over 9 bases. V lost 3 bases, J lost 0 bases, and 15 bases stayed unmatched. CDR1 SGDLS and CDR2 YYNGEE come from the germline V gene. The CDR3 is 19 amino acids. The CDR3 loop is CASSGGQGARISLNTEAFF. CDR3 in DNA: TGTGCCAGCAGCGGGGGACAGGGTGCTAGGATCTCTCTGAACACTGAAGCTTTCTTT.

DNA for the CDR3: TGTGCCAGCCCTCGGCGGAGGGGGCTTGAGACCCAGTACTTC. Its protein is CASPRRRGLETQYF. The rearrangement joins TRBV2 to TRBJ2-5; the D gene is possibly TRBD1 (7 bases). This CDR3 comprises 14 residues. Trimming took off 8 bases at V and 5 bases at J, with 18 bases between the two ends. The germline V gene has CDR1 SNHLY and CDR2 FYNNEI.

The chain carries TRBV24-1 and TRBJ1-2; D remains unclear. Germline V lookup: CDR1 KGHDR, CDR2 SFDVKD. V lost 2 bases to trimming and J lost 2 bases, with 8 bases between them. This CDR3 has 14 residues. The CDR3 spells CATSDSTENYGYTF. CDR3 in DNA: TGTGCCACCAGTGATTCTACAGAGAACTATGGCTACACCTTC.

The CDR3 nucleotides read TGCAGTGCTAGTCAACCGGGACAGGGAAGGAGCTATGGCTACACCTTC. Translating gives CSASQPGQGRSYGYTF. The chain combines TRBV20-1 with TRBJ1-2; the match to TRBD1 covers 9 bases. V shed 3 bases, J shed 4 bases, and the junction held 12 bases outside the gene matches. Germline loops: CDR1 DFQATT, CDR2 SNEGSKA (reference sequence). CDR3 size: 16 residues.

The V and J genes are TRBV6-2 or TRBV6-3 and TRBJ2-3; D possibly corresponds to TRBD2 (7 bases). Germline assignment: CDR1 MNHEY and CDR2 SVGEGT. The CDR3 totals 16 residues. Trimming pared 2 bases from V and 4 bases from J, leaving 16 bases between. In DNA form, the CDR3 reads TGTGCCAGCAGTTACGAGCGGGACACGACGTCAGATACGCAGTATTTT. Protein sequence: CASSYERDTTSDTQYF.